Following are 6 T cell receptor beta chains from one sample sequenced in a study of vaccination and CD4 T cells after COVID-19. As to treatment: approximately nine-day PBMC culture with coronavirus spike peptide pools or control peptides (ViraFEST assay). Ahead of the COVID-19 pandemic (2011-2018), the CD4+ T cells of the unexposed donor were collected. These receptors' antigens are unknown. Cultured CD4+ T-cell DNA underwent Oncomine TCR Beta short-read sequencing. TCRdb reanalysed the PCR reads using MiXCR and keeps one entry per CDR3 protein. The repertoire holds about 9,800 distinct CDR3 sequences, with around 40% as singletons. Sample: CD4+ T cells from blood, cultured in vitro. The receptor source for this set is a human donor in good health.

This clonotype was detected only once. This chain uses TRBV15 with TRBJ2-7, with TRBD1 matching over 9 bases. Losses at the gene ends were 2 bases for V and 11 bases for J; bases not matched to a gene: 1. Germline CDR1 and CDR2: LNHNV and YYDKDF (reference sequence). The CDR3 covers 11 residues. The CDR3 is CATSRRDREYF. The CDR3 coding sequence is TGTGCCACCAGCAGAAGGGACAGGGAGTACTTC.

A few counts support this clonotype. The V and J genes are TRBV20-1 and TRBJ1-2; D is ambiguous. The CDR3 is 14 residues long. Germline V gene sequence: CDR1 DFQATT, CDR2 SNEGSKA (reference sequence). The germline V and J ends were trimmed by 1 base and 2 bases, with 11 bases remaining between them. The CDR3 is CSARGQRINYGYTF. CDR3 coding DNA: TGCAGTGCTAGAGGCCAGAGAATAAACTATGGCTACACCTTC.

The sample holds a few counts of this clonotype. The chain carries TRBV20-1 and TRBJ1-5; D is possibly TRBD1 (5 bases). CDR1 is DFQATT and CDR2 is SNEGSKA in the germline V gene (reference sequence). The V and J ends lost 3 bases and 3 bases respectively, with 15 bases between them. The CDR3 runs 15 residues. CDR3 DNA: TGCAGTGCTAGTGCTACCGGGGCTCACAATCAGCCCCAGCATTTT. Translating gives CSASATGAHNQPQHF.

The V and J genes are TRBV10-2 and TRBJ1-2, with TRBD1 as a possible D gene (6 bases). From germline, CDR1 is WSHSY and CDR2 SAAADI. Trimming shortened V by 3 bases and J by 8 bases, and 13 bases separated the two germline ends. The CDR3 is 13 amino acids. The CDR3 loop is CASSEEQGRGYTF. The CDR3, as DNA: TGCGCCAGCAGTGAAGAACAGGGTCGGGGCTACACCTTC.

This rearrangement joins TRBV19 to TRBJ2-2; 8 bases are a match to TRBD2. Germline-derived CDR1 and CDR2 are LNHDA and SQIVND (reference sequence). The CDR3 is 18 amino acids. Trimming cost V 3 bases and J 7 bases; bases outside gene matches: 16. CDR3 protein: CASSIGVLAVNRIGELFF. Here the CDR3 DNA reads TGTGCCAGTAGTATCGGTGTACTAGCGGTTAACCGGATCGGGGAGCTGTTTTTT.

This chain connects TRBV12-3 or TRBV12-4 to TRBJ1-5, with a tentative D call TRBD1 (6 bases). This CDR3 is built from 13 residues. V was shortened by 8 bases and J by 3 bases, with 11 bases between the two germline ends. The CDR3 loop is CASHGQNNQPQHF. CDR3 in DNA: TGTGCCAGCCACGGACAGAACAATCAGCCCCAGCATTTT.